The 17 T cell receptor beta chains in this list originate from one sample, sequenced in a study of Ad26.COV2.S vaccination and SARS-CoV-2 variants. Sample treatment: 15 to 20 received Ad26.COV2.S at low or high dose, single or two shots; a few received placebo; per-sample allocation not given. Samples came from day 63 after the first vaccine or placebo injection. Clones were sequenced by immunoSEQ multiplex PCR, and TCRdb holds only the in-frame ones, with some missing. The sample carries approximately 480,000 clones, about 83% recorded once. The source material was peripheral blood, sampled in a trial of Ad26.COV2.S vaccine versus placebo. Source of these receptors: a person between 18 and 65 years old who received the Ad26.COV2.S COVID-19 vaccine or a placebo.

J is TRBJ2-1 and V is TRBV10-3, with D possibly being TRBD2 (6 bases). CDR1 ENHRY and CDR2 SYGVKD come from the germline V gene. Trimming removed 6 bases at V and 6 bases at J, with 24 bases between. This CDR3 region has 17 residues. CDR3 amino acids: CAISVLITDAGGNEQFF. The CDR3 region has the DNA TGTGCCATCAGCGTACTAATTACTGACGCCGGGGGCAATGAGCAGTTCTTC.

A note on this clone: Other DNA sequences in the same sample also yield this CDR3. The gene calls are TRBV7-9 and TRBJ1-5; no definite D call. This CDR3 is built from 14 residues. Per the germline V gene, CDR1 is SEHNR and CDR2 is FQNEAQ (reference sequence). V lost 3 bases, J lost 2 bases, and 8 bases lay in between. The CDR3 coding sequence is TGTGCCAGCAGCTTGGATGTGGGCAATCAGCCCCAGCATTTT. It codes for CASSLDVGNQPQHF.

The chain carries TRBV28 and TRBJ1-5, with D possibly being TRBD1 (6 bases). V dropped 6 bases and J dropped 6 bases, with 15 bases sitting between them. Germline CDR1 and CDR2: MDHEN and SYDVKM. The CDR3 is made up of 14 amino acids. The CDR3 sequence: CASSRNREGQPQHF. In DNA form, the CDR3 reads TGTGCCAGCAGCCGCAACAGGGAGGGTCAGCCCCAGCATTTT.

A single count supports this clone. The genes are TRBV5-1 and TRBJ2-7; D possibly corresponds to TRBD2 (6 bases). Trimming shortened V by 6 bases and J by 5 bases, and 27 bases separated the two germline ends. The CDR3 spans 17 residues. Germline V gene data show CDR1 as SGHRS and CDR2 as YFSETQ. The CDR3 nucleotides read TGCGCCAGCAAGGGGACGGGTAGCGGAAGCCCTTTCCACGAGCAGTACTTC. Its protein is CASKGTGSGSPFHEQYF.

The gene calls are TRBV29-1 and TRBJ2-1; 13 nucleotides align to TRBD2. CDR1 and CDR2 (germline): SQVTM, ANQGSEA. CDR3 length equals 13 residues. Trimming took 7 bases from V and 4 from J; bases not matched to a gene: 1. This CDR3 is CSGGLAGYNEQFF. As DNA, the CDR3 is TGCAGCGGGGGACTAGCGGGGTACAATGAGCAGTTCTTC.

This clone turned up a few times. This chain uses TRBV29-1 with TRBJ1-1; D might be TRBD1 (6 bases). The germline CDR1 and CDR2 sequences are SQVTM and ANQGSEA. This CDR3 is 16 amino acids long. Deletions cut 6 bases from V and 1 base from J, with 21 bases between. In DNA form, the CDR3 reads TGCAGCGTCGCGATGGACCGGGGACAAGGGAACACTGAAGCTTTCTTT. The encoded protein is CSVAMDRGQGNTEAFF.

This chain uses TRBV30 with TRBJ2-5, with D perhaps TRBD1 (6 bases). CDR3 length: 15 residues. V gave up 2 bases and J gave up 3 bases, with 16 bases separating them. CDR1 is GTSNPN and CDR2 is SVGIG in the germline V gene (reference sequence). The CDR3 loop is CAWSIRTQGKETQYF. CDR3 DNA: TGTGCCTGGAGTATCCGAACTCAGGGGAAAGAGACCCAGTACTTC.

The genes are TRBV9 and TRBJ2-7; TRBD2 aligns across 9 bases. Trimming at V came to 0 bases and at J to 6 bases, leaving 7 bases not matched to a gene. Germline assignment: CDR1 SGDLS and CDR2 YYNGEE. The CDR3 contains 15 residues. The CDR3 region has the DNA TGTGCCAGCAGCGTAGGGGCTAGCGGGACGGGCGAGCAGTACTTC. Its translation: CASSVGASGTGEQYF.

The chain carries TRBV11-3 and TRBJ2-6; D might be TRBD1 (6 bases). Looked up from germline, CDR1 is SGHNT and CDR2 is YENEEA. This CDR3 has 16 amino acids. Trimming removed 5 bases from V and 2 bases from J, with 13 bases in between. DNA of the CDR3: TGTGCCAGCAGCCGTCAACAGGGCCCTGGGGCCAACGTCCTGACTTTC. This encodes CASSRQQGPGANVLTF.

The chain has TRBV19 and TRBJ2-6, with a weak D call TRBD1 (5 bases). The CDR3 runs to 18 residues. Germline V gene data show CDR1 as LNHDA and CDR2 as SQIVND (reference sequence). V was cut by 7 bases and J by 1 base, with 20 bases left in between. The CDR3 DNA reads TGTGCCAGTACTGCGGACATTCGAAGGGGTTCTGGGGCCAACGTCCTGACTTTC. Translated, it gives CASTADIRRGSGANVLTF.

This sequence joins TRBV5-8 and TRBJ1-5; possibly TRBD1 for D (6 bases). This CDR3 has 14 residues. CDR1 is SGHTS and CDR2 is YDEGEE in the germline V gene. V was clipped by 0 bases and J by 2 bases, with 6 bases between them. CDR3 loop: CASSLEGGNQPQHF. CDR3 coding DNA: TGTGCCAGCAGCTTGGAGGGGGGCAATCAGCCCCAGCATTTT.

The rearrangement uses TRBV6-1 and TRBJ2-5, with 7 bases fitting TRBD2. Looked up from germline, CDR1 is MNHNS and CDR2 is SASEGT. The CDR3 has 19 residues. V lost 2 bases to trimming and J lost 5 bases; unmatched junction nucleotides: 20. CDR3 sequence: CASSERGGWTRAYGETQYF. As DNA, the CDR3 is TGTGCCAGCAGTGAAAGAGGTGGTTGGACTAGGGCCTATGGTGAGACCCAGTACTTC.

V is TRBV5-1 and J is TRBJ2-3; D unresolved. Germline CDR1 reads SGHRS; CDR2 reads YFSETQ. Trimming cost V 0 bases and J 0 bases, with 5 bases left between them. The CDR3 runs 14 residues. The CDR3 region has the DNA TGCGCCAGCAGCTTGGTCGCTAGCACAGATACGCAGTATTTT. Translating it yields CASSLVASTDTQYF. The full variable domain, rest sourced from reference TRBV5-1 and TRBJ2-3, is KAGVTQTPRYLIKTRGQQVTLSCSPISGHRSVSWYQQTPGQGLQFLFEYFSETQRNKGNFPGRFSGRQFSNSRSEMNVSTLELGDSALYLCASSLVASTDTQYFGPGTRLTVL.

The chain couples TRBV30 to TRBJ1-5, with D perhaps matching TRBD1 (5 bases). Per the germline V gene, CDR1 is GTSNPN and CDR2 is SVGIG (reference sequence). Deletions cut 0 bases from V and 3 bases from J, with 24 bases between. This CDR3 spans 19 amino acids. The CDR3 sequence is CAWSVTSAGLVLFNQPQHF. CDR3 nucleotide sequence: TGTGCCTGGAGTGTAACGTCGGCAGGGTTGGTGTTATTCAATCAGCCCCAGCATTTT.

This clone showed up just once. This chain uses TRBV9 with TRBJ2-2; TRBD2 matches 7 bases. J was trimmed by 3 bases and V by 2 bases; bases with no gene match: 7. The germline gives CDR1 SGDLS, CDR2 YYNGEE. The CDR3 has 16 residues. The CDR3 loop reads CASSVGASGHTGELFF. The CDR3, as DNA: TGTGCCAGCAGCGTCGGGGCTAGCGGACACACCGGGGAGCTGTTTTTT.

The CDR3 protein is CASSVVGGKQFF. In nucleotides, the CDR3 is TGTGCCAGCAGCGTAGTTGGAGGAAAGCAGTTCTTC. V gene TRBV9 combines with J gene TRBJ2-1; possibly TRBD2 for D (5 bases). The V gene's germline CDR1 is SGDLS and CDR2 YYNGEE. The CDR3 consists of 12 residues. The V end lost 0 bases, the J end lost 11 bases, and 9 bases lay between the germline ends.

The CDR3 sequence is CASRPWVSEKLFF. The CDR3 DNA reads as TGTGCCAGCAGACCGTGGGTTTCGGAAAAACTGTTTTTT. The chain combines TRBV27 with TRBJ1-4; D is undetermined. The CDR3 covers 13 residues. From germline, CDR1 is MNHEY and CDR2 SMNVEV (reference sequence). Trimming removed 6 bases at V and 8 bases at J, with 13 bases between.